Presented here are 14 T cell receptor beta chains from one specimen sequenced in a study of HIV-infected patients and healthy controls. Antiretroviral therapy had run roughly three months, about 14 weeks, before follow-up blood collection. All unsorted peripheral T cells were captured because whole blood was used without fractionation. Alpha and beta constant-region primers primed reverse transcription of about 500 ng RNA. Separate chain-specific third strand synthesis with multiplexing indices produced the alpha and beta libraries. Each CDR3 protein gets one entry after TCRdb re-called the 5' RACE reads with MiXCR. The table records 6,000 to 7,000 distinct CDR3 sequences, roughly 7% of them present only once. The material sequenced was blood, taken during antiretroviral therapy. The receptors derive from an adult with HIV infection.

This clonotype occurred many times. This sequence joins TRBV6-2 or TRBV6-3 and TRBJ1-2, with 7 bases fitting TRBD1. Germline V lookup: CDR1 MNHEY, CDR2 SVGEGT. V gave up 8 bases and J gave up 10 bases; unmatched junction bases: 10. The CDR3 runs 12 residues. CDR3 sequence (DNA): TGTGCCAGCTCCCAGGACAGGTTCGCCTACACCTTC. Its protein is CASSQDRFAYTF.

This clonotype is labeled as medium-sized. The chain joins TRBV10-3 to TRBJ2-1; D is undetermined. Looked up from germline, CDR1 is ENHRY and CDR2 is SYGVKD. The CDR3 is 13 residues long. Trimming left V 10 bases short and J 0 bases short, with 10 bases between. The CDR3 loop reads CATFEGSYNEQFF. The CDR3 nucleotides are TGTGCCACCTTTGAAGGCTCCTACAATGAGCAGTTCTTC.

This clonotype was counted many times. The rearrangement uses TRBV10-3 and TRBJ2-5, with unresolved D. The germline V gene has CDR1 ENHRY and CDR2 SYGVKD. The CDR3 sequence is 13 residues long. V gave up 4 bases and J gave up 1 base, with 7 bases separating them. CDR3 sequence (DNA): TGTGCCATCAGTGCGGCAGGCCAAGAGACCCAGTACTTC. This sequence encodes CAISAAGQETQYF.

By proportion, this clonotype is medium-sized (0.01 to 0.1%). The rearrangement links TRBV19 to TRBJ1-1; no clear D gene. The germline V gene has CDR1 LNHDA and CDR2 SQIVND (reference sequence). This CDR3 comprises 14 residues. V lost 5 bases and J lost 0, with 10 bases in between. CDR3 sequence: CASSALRLNTEAFF. DNA of the CDR3: TGTGCCAGTAGTGCCTTACGGCTGAACACTGAAGCTTTCTTT.

In its sample, this clonotype is medium-sized. This sequence joins TRBV25-1 and TRBJ1-4; D gene ambiguous. Per the germline V gene, CDR1 is MGHDK and CDR2 is SYGVNS. This CDR3 has 12 amino acids. The germline V and J ends were trimmed by 5 bases and 12 bases, with 13 bases remaining between them. The CDR3 region has the DNA TGTGCCAGCAGTCACTCGGGTCTGGAACTGTTTTTT. Translation gives CASSHSGLELFF.

By its share, this clonotype is medium-sized. The rearrangement uses TRBV7-9 and TRBJ1-2; TRBD1 aligns across 8 bases. The V segment lost 5 bases and the J segment 4 bases; nucleotides outside the gene matches: 6. The V gene's germline CDR1 is SEHNR and CDR2 FQNEAQ (reference sequence). The length of the CDR3 is 14 residues. This chain's CDR3 is CASSPGGAGYGYTF. The CDR3 DNA is TGTGCCAGCAGCCCAGGGGGCGCTGGCTATGGCTACACCTTC. The complete variable domain, with remaining parts taken from reference TRBV7-9 and TRBJ1-2, reads DTGVSQNPRHKITKRGQNVTFRCDPISEHNRLYWYRQTLGQGPEFLTYFQNEAQLEKSRLLSDRFSAERPKGSFSTLEIQRTEQGDSAMYLCASSPGGAGYGYTFGSGTRLTVV.

In its sample, this clonotype is medium-sized. The chain links TRBV19 to TRBJ1-1; D uncertain. This CDR3 has 13 amino acids. Germline V gene sequence: CDR1 LNHDA, CDR2 SQIVND (reference sequence). Trimming removed 8 bases from V and 1 base from J, with 11 bases in between. This CDR3 reads CASALYENTEAFF. DNA for the CDR3: TGTGCCAGTGCACTTTATGAGAACACTGAAGCTTTCTTT. Variable domain in full (rest from reference TRBV19 and TRBJ1-1): DGGITQSPKYLFRKEGQNVTLSCEQNLNHDAMYWYRQDPGQGLRLIYYSQIVNDFQKGDIAEGYSVSREKKESFPLTVTSAQKNPTAFYLCASALYENTEAFFGQGTRLTVV.

This clonotype qualifies as medium-sized. The chain uses TRBV12-3 or TRBV12-4 and TRBJ2-5; D gene uncertain. V gave up 3 bases and J gave up 2 bases, with 7 bases separating them. The CDR3 contains 13 residues. The DNA for the CDR3 is TGTGCCAGCAGTTTGTGGGTACAAGAGACCCAGTACTTC. This gives the protein CASSLWVQETQYF.

This clonotype was observed many times. This chain uses TRBV10-3 with TRBJ1-1; D not resolved. With 0 bases removed from V and 5 bases from J, the gap between germline ends came to 10 bases. The CDR3 has 14 residues. The V gene's germline CDR1 is ENHRY and CDR2 SYGVKD. In DNA form, the CDR3 reads TGTGCCATCAGTGAGTCACGGGAGAAGACTGAAGCTTTCTTT. It codes for CAISESREKTEAFF.

By proportion, this clonotype is medium-sized (0.01 to 0.1%). The rearrangement joins TRBV2 to TRBJ2-7; no clear D. The CDR3 is 15 amino acids. Trimming left V 2 bases short and J 7 bases short, with 18 bases between. CDR1 and CDR2 (germline): SNHLY, FYNNEI. The CDR3 loop reads CASSERANGFREQYF. In nucleotides, the CDR3 is TGTGCCAGCAGTGAAAGGGCAAATGGTTTTCGGGAGCAGTACTTC.

Ten or more counts support this clonotype. This chain links TRBV15 with TRBJ1-2; D perhaps matches TRBD1 (5 bases). This CDR3 has 15 residues. The V gene lost 0 bases and the J gene lost 1 base, with 9 bases spanning the gap. Germline V gene lookup returns CDR1 LNHNV and CDR2 YYDKDF (reference sequence). The CDR3 sequence is CATSRERGRNYGYTF. Here the CDR3 DNA reads TGTGCCACCAGCAGAGAGAGGGGCCGTAACTATGGCTACACCTTC.

This clonotype occurred a few times. The rearrangement links TRBV19 to TRBJ2-1; D perhaps matches TRBD2 (5 bases). CDR1 and CDR2 (germline): LNHDA, SQIVND (reference sequence). Trimming cost V 8 bases and J 8 bases, with 16 bases left between them. The CDR3 has 13 amino acids. The CDR3 is CASQSGVPYEQFF. DNA of the CDR3: TGTGCCAGTCAATCCGGGGTACCCTATGAGCAGTTCTTC.

This clonotype has more than one count but fewer than ten. The chain carries TRBV5-1 and TRBJ2-1; perhaps TRBD1 as D (6 bases). CDR1 and CDR2 (germline): SGHRS, YFSETQ. V was pared by 4 bases and J by 3 bases, with 14 bases between. The CDR3 is 15 residues long. The CDR3 loop reads CASSLIGTSYNEQFF. CDR3 DNA: TGCGCCAGCAGCCTAATCGGGACAAGCTACAATGAGCAGTTCTTC.

This clonotype was counted between two and nine times. This rearrangement joins TRBV29-1 to TRBJ2-3; 7 positions match TRBD2. In germline, CDR1 is SQVTM, CDR2 ANQGSEA. CDR3 length equals 15 residues. After removal of 4 bases from V and 5 bases from J, the junction contained 12 bases not matched to a gene. The CDR3 nucleotides are TGCAGCGTTGCAGGTGGTTTTACGGGGGGAGATACGCAGTATTTT. Translation: CSVAGGFTGGDTQYF.